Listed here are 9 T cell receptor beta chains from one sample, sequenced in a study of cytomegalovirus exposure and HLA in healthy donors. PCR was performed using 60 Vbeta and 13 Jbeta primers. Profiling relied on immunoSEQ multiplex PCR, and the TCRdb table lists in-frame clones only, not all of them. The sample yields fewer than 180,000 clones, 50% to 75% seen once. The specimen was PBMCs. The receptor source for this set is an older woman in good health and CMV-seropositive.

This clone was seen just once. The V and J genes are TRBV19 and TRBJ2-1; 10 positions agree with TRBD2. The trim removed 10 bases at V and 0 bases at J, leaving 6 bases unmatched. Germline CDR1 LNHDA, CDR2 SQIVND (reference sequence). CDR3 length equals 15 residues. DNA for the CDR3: TGTGCCACCCTTAGGACTAGCGGCTCCTACAATGAGCAGTTCTTC. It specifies CATLRTSGSYNEQFF. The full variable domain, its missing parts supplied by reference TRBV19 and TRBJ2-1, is DGGITQSPKYLFRKEGQNVTLSCEQNLNHDAMYWYRQDPGQGLRLIYYSQIVNDFQKGDIAEGYSVSREKKESFPLTVTSAQKNPTAFYLCATLRTSGSYNEQFFGPGTRLTVL.

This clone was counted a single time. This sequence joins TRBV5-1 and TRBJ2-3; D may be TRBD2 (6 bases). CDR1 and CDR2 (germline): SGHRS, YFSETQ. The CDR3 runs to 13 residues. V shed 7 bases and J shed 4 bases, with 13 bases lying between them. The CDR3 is CASAGGFADTQYF. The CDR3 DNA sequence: TGCGCCAGCGCCGGGGGTTTCGCAGATACGCAGTATTTT.

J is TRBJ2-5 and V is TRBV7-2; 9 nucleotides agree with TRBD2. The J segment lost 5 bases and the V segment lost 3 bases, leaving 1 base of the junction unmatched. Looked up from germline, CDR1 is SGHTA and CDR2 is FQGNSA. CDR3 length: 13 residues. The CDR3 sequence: CASSLAGGETQYF. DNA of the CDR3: TGTGCCAGCAGCTTGGCGGGGGGGGAGACCCAGTACTTC.

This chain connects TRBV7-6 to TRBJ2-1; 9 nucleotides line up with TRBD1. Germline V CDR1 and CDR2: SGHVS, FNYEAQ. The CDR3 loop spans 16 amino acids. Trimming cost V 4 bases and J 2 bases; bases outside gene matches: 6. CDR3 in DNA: TGTGCCAGCAGCTCGAGCGGGACAGGGCCCTACAATGAGCAGTTCTTC. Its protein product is CASSSSGTGPYNEQFF.

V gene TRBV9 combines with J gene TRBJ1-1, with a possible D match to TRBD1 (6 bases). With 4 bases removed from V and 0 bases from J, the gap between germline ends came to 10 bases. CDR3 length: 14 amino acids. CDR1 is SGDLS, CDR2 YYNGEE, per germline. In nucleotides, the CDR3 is TGTGCCAGCAGCTCCCAGGGGATGAACACTGAAGCTTTCTTT. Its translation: CASSSQGMNTEAFF.

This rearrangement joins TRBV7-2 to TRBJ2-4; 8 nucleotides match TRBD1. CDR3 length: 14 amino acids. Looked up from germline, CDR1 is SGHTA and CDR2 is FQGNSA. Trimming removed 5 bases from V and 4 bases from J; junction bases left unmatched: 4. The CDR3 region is CASSKTGGKNIQYF. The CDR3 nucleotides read TGTGCCAGCAGCAAAACAGGGGGGAAAAACATTCAGTACTTC.

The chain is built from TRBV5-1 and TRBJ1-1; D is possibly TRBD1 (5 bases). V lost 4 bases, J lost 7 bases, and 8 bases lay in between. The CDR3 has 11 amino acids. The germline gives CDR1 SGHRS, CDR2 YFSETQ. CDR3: CASSRQGEAFF. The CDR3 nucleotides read TGCGCCAGCAGCCGCCAGGGTGAAGCTTTCTTT.

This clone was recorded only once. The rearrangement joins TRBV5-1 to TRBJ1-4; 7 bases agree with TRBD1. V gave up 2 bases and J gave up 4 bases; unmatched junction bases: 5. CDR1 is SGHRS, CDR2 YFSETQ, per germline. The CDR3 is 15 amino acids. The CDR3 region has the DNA TGCGCCAGCAGCTTCTCGGGGACAGTTAATGAAAAACTGTTTTTT. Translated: CASSFSGTVNEKLFF.

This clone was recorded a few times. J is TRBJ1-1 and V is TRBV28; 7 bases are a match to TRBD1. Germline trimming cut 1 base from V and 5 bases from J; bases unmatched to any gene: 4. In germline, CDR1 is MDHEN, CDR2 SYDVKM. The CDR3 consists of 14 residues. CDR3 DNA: TGTGCCAGCAGTTTATCAGGGGGTCGTACTGAAGCTTTCTTT. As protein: CASSLSGGRTEAFF.